The clone carrying this T cell receptor beta chain appeared a few times. This entry belongs to a study of T cells after yellow fever vaccination. A universal primer site and UMIs were added as TCR cDNA was made by 5'RACE template switching. MiXCR was run by TCRdb on the 5' RACE reads, yielding one entry per CDR3 protein. The sample shows fewer than 400,000 distinct CDR3 sequences, approximately 5.7% of them seen only once. Germline V lookup: CDR1 MNHNS, CDR2 SASEGT. Trimming left V 8 bases short and J 0 bases short, with 7 bases between. The CDR3 extends over 13 amino acids. The sequence came from a young man who received the YFV17D yellow fever vaccine. The chain recombines TRBV6-1 with TRBJ1-4; maybe TRBD1 (5 bases). This sample comprised PBMCs, obtained 5 days after the yellow fever booster vaccination. CDR3 bases: TGTGCCAGCGGGGGTTCAACTAATGAAAAACTGTTTTTT. Residues: CASGGSTNEKLFF.